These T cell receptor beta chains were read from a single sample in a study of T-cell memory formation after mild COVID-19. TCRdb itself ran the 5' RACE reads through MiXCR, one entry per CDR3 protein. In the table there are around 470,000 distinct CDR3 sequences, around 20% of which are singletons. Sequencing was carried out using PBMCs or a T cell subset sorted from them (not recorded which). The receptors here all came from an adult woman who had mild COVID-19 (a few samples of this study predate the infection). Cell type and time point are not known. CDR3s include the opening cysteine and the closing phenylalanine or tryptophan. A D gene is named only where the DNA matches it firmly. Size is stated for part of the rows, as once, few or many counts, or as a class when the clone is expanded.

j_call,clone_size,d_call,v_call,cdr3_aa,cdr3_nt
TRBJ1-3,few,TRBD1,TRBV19,CASIREDRSSGNTIYF,TGTGCCAGTATCCGGGAGGACAGGAGCTCTGGAAACACCATATATTTT
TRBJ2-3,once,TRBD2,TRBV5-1,CASILGDGRAFDTQYF,TGCGCCAGCATCTTGGGGGACGGGAGGGCCTTTGATACGCAGTATTTT
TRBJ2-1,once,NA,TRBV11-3,CASSSTGLYNEQFF,TGTGCCAGCAGCTCGACTGGTCTCTACAATGAGCAGTTCTTC
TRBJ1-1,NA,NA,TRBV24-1,CATSESGTLNTEAFF,TGTGCCACCAGTGAATCCGGGACCCTGAACACTGAAGCTTTCTTT
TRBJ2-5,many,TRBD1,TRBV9,CASSVATTGMRGRQETQYF,TGTGCCAGCAGCGTAGCTACTACGGGTATGAGGGGGCGCCAAGAGACCCAGTACTTC
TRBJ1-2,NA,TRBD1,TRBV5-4,CASSNRGTLGYTF,TGTGCCAGCAGCAACAGGGGCACATTGGGCTACACCTTC
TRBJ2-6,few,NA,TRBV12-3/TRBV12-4,CASRKGSGANVLTF,TGTGCCAGCAGGAAGGGCTCTGGGGCCAACGTCCTGACTTTC
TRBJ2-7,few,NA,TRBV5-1,CASSLQTQGHEQYF,TGCGCCAGCAGCCTACAGACCCAGGGACACGAGCAGTACTTC
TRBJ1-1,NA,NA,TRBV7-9,CASSLAGRAVKAFF,TGTGCCAGCAGCTTAGCGGGAAGGGCAGTTAAAGCTTTCTTT
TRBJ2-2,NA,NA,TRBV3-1,CASSQLQFTGELFF,TGTGCCAGCAGCCAACTTCAGTTCACCGGGGAGCTGTTTTTT
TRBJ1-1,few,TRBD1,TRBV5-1,CASSLPWDRGLITEAFF,TGCGCCAGCAGCTTGCCATGGGACAGGGGGTTGATCACTGAAGCTTTCTTT
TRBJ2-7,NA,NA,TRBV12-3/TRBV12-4,CASSLSSQSSYEQYF,TGTGCCAGCAGTTTGAGCTCCCAATCCTCCTACGAGCAGTACTTC
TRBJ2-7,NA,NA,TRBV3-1,CASGLQREQYF,TGTGCCAGCGGGCTACAGCGCGAGCAGTACTTC
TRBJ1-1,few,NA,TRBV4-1,CASSPPMEPGTEAFF,TGCGCCAGCAGCCCACCCATGGAGCCGGGGACTGAAGCTTTCTTT
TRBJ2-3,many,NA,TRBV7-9,CASSLDPDTQYF,TGTGCCAGCAGCTTGGATCCAGATACGCAGTATTTT
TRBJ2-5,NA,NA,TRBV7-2,CASSLEVGSKYF,TGTGCCAGCAGCTTAGAGGTCGGGTCAAAGTACTTC
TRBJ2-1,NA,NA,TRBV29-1,CSAGVGNEQFF,TGCAGCGCCGGAGTCGGCAATGAGCAGTTCTTC
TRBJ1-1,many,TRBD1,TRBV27,CASSPQGASTEAFF,TGTGCCAGCAGTCCCCAGGGGGCCAGCACTGAAGCTTTCTTT
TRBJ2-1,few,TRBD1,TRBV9,CASSVTQGAVNEQFF,TGTGCCAGCAGCGTCACCCAGGGGGCTGTTAATGAGCAGTTCTTC
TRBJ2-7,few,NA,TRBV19,CASSPSQARSYEQYF,TGTGCCAGTAGTCCCAGTCAGGCGAGGTCCTACGAGCAGTACTTC
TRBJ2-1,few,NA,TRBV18,CASSPRGSGVYNEQFF,TGTGCCAGCTCTCCGCGAGGATCGGGGGTCTACAATGAGCAGTTCTTC
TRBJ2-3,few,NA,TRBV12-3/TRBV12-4,CASSLSSPSQYF,TGTGCCAGCAGTTTGTCTTCCCCGTCGCAGTATTTT
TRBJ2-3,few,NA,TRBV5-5,CASSLAGEGTDTQYF,TGTGCCAGCAGCTTGGCCGGGGAAGGGACAGATACGCAGTATTTT
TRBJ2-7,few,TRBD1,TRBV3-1,CASSQEGGFYEQYF,TGTGCCAGCAGCCAAGAAGGGGGCTTCTACGAGCAGTACTTC
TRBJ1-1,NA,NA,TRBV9,CASSSGQGGMNTEAFF,TGTGCCAGCAGCTCCGGGCAGGGAGGAATGAACACTGAAGCTTTCTTT
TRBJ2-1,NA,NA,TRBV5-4,CASSLRSFSEQFF,TGTGCCAGCAGCTTGCGGAGCTTTAGTGAGCAGTTCTTC
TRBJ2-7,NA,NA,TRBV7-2,CASSLPTDRSYEQYF,TGTGCCAGCAGCTTACCGACAGACCGATCCTACGAGCAGTACTTC